Listed below are T cell receptor beta chains from one sample, sequenced in a study of blood T cells in healthy people across ages. TCRdb re-analysed the 5' RACE reads in MiXCR, keeping a single row per CDR3 protein. This sample has about 970,000 distinct CDR3 sequences, with about 53% found just once. The sequencing sample was made of blood. The receptors originated from a woman between 55 and 75 years old in good health. CDR3s include the opening cysteine and the closing phenylalanine or tryptophan. The order of the fields is clone size, V gene, D gene, J gene, CDR3 protein, CDR3 DNA. A D gene is named only where the DNA matches it firmly. Rows give clone size only sometimes, using once, few, many, or a class for an expanded clone.

-	TRBV18	-	TRBJ1-1	CARHTPAENTEAFF	TGTGCCAGACACACACCGGCGGAGAACACTGAAGCTTTCTTT
-	TRBV18	TRBD1	TRBJ2-1	CASSLGQGNYNEQFF	TGTGCCAGCTCACTGGGACAGGGAAACTACAATGAGCAGTTCTTC
-	TRBV11-3	-	TRBJ1-5	CASSAYRAGEPQHF	TGTGCCAGCAGCGCATACAGGGCGGGGGAGCCCCAGCATTTT
-	TRBV2	TRBD1	TRBJ2-3	CASTTTGVVDTQYF	TGTGCCAGCACCACGACAGGGGTGGTAGATACGCAGTATTTT
-	TRBV6-2/TRBV6-3	TRBD2	TRBJ2-4	CASSGGRAFRLAKNIQYF	TGTGCCAGCAGTGGAGGGAGGGCCTTCCGCCTCGCCAAAAACATTCAGTACTTC
-	TRBV28	-	TRBJ2-5	CASRGTGKETQYF	TGTGCCAGCAGGGGTACAGGGAAGGAGACCCAGTACTTC
few	TRBV6-2/TRBV6-3	-	TRBJ1-2	CASSQLGLYGYTF	TGTGCCAGCAGTCAACTTGGGCTCTATGGCTACACCTTC
few	TRBV15	-	TRBJ2-5	CATSRQQETQYF	TGTGCCACCAGCAGGCAACAGGAGACCCAGTACTTC
once	TRBV18	TRBD1	TRBJ1-2	CASSPLTGPGGYTF	TGTGCCAGCTCACCGCTGACAGGGCCGGGTGGCTACACCTTC
few	TRBV6-1	TRBD1	TRBJ2-7	CASSEYRGNYEQYF	TGTGCCAGCAGTGAATACAGGGGAAACTACGAGCAGTACTTC
-	TRBV29-1	-	TRBJ1-1	CSLILRREAFF	TGCAGCCTCATCCTAAGACGTGAAGCTTTCTTT
-	TRBV15	-	TRBJ2-1	CATRRGGDSYNEQFF	TGTGCCACCAGAAGAGGGGGGGACTCCTACAATGAGCAGTTCTTC
-	TRBV6-2/TRBV6-3	TRBD2	TRBJ2-4	CASSSAGTKNIRYF	TGTGCCAGCAGCTCCGCCGGGACTAAAAACATTCGGTACTTC
-	TRBV5-4	-	TRBJ1-2	CASSTDRNYGYTF	TGTGCCAGCAGCACCGACAGGAACTATGGCTACACCTTC
-	TRBV5-1	-	TRBJ1-1	CASSWATGRSNTEAFF	TGCGCCAGCAGCTGGGCTACAGGCAGGTCGAACACTGAAGCTTTCTTT
-	TRBV4-1	TRBD2	TRBJ2-3	CASSLRRAGGQDTQYF	TGCGCCAGCAGCCTGCGTAGGGCGGGAGGTCAAGATACGCAGTATTTT
-	TRBV7-3	-	TRBJ2-6	CASSLTTGSGANVLTF	TGTGCCAGCAGCTTGACTACAGGGTCTGGGGCCAACGTCCTGACTTTC